The clone carrying this T cell receptor (beta chain) was counted only a few times. What it binds is unknown. This specimen comes from a study of cytomegalovirus exposure and HLA in healthy donors. Overall study: An earlier analysis found 110 million or so unique TCR beta sequences from 200 million or so T cells.

Study findings and constraints: TCR beta sequences reportedly predicted most subjects' HLA-A and HLA-B alleles accurately. The study recorded around 160 TCR beta chains that were cytomegalovirus-associated. It was assumed in the presence/absence analyses that sequencing depth was roughly uniform across donors.

The PCR ran on 60 Vbeta and 13 Jbeta primers. TCRdb keeps only in-frame clones here, not all; method: immunoSEQ multiplex PCR. The table includes 100,000 or so clones, 76% detected once. The CDR3 loop spans 15 amino acids. The ends were cut back, 6 bases at V and 2 bases at J, with 16 bases in the middle. Germline CDR1 and CDR2: MNHEY and SVGAGI. The receptor was derived from a woman between 45 and 60 years old in good health and CMV-seropositive. V gene TRBV6-5 combines with J gene TRBJ1-1; D is perhaps TRBD1 (5 bases). What was sequenced was PBMCs. CDR3 sequence reads: CASSLDRDSNTEAFF. The CDR3 nucleotides are TGTGCCAGCAGCCTGGACCGGGACTCAAACACTGAAGCTTTCTTT.